This T cell receptor beta chain was recorded in a study of blood T cells in healthy people across ages. With 6 bases removed from V and 4 bases from J, the gap between germline ends came to 12 bases. This CDR3 is built from 14 residues. Germline-derived CDR1 and CDR2 are MDHEN and SYDVKM. PBMCs were isolated at a quantity of at least 7 million per sample. This clonotype has only a few counts. The use of a sample-barcoded 5' primer and a J-beta primer mix characterized a second PCR of roughly 6 to 11 cycles. TCRdb re-called the 5' RACE reads through MiXCR, storing one row per CDR3 protein. The table shows some 690,000 distinct CDR3 sequences, with about a fifth occurring only once.

The chain carries TRBV28 and TRBJ2-2; the D gene is possibly TRBD2 (6 bases). The clonotype comes from a man between 65 and 80 years old in good health. The sequencing input was blood. CDR3 protein: CASSRDLSTGELFF. The DNA for the CDR3 is TGTGCCAGCAGCCGGGACTTATCCACCGGGGAGCTGTTTTTT.